A selection of T cell receptor beta chains follows, all from one sample in a study of spatial heterogeneity in lung cancer. In TCRdb, the 5' RACE reads were re-called with MiXCR into one record per CDR3 protein. The table records roughly 39,000 distinct CDR3 sequences, around 7.2% of them present only once. The specimen was PBMCs, collected at surgery. The receptors shown here come from a male donor with early-stage non-small cell lung cancer. CDR3s include the opening cysteine and the closing phenylalanine or tryptophan. Each record gives: D gene, J gene, clone size, V gene, CDR3 protein, CDR3 DNA. D genes are given only for firm matches. Clone sizes are given selectively: once, few, many, or a class where the clone is expanded.

. TRBJ1-5 many TRBV3-1 CASSQGSENSNQPQHF TGTGCCAGCAGCCAAGGAAGTGAGAATAGCAATCAGCCCCAGCATTTT
. TRBJ2-7 many TRBV29-1 CSVEDSSYEQYF TGCAGCGTTGAAGACAGCTCCTACGAGCAGTACTTC
. TRBJ2-7 . TRBV6-2/TRBV6-3 CASGTDQTYEQYF TGTGCCAGCGGGACGGACCAAACCTACGAGCAGTACTTC
. TRBJ2-3 few TRBV7-3 CASSSYADTQYF TGTGCCAGCAGCTCTTATGCAGATACGCAGTATTTT
. TRBJ2-3 . TRBV12-5 CASGFSGLEDTQYF TGTGCTAGTGGTTTTTCTGGGCTAGAGGATACGCAGTATTTT
. TRBJ2-3 few TRBV23-1 CASFPVPTRGISDTQYF TGCGCCAGCTTCCCGGTCCCAACTAGGGGTATCTCAGATACGCAGTATTTT
TRBD1 TRBJ1-1 many TRBV3-1 CASSHQTGGTEAFF TGTGCCAGCAGCCACCAGACAGGGGGCACTGAAGCTTTCTTT
. TRBJ1-5 many TRBV6-2/TRBV6-3 CASSYSTGNQPQHF TGTGCCAGCAGTTACTCAACAGGCAATCAGCCCCAGCATTTT
. TRBJ2-1 few TRBV5-5 CASSLYLGAGGEQFF TGTGCCAGCAGCTTGTACCTGGGGGCAGGTGGGGAGCAGTTCTTC
TRBD1 TRBJ1-3 . TRBV6-6 CASRPTGVSGNTIYF TGTGCCAGCAGACCGACAGGGGTGTCTGGAAACACCATATATTTT
. TRBJ1-5 many TRBV30 CAWSSGASNQPQHF TGTGCCTGGAGTTCAGGGGCCAGCAATCAGCCCCAGCATTTT
TRBD1 TRBJ2-5 many TRBV7-3 CASSLLTGMEETQYF TGTGCCAGCAGCTTATTGACAGGGATGGAAGAGACCCAGTACTTC
. TRBJ2-3 many TRBV6-2/TRBV6-3 CASSSGLSTDTQYF TGTGCCAGCAGTTCTGGGCTGAGCACAGATACGCAGTATTTT
. TRBJ1-2 few TRBV7-9 CASSSLGGHYGYTF TGTGCCAGCAGCTCCCTGGGGGGACACTATGGCTACACCTTC
. TRBJ2-3 many TRBV7-2 CASSLALDTQYF TGTGCCAGCAGTTTAGCGTTGGATACGCAGTATTTT
. TRBJ1-2 many TRBV24-1 CATSDPDSSRGYTF TGTGCCACCAGTGACCCTGACAGTTCTCGAGGCTACACCTTC
. TRBJ2-3 . TRBV12-3/TRBV12-4 CASSLDRLGPTDTQYF TGTGCCAGCAGTTTAGATCGACTAGGCCCCACAGATACGCAGTATTTT
. TRBJ2-1 many TRBV7-3 CASSFGPTSRYNEQFF TGTGCCAGCAGCTTCGGACCAACAAGTCGCTACAATGAGCAGTTCTTC
. TRBJ1-5 many TRBV6-2/TRBV6-3 CASSYDSNQPQHF TGTGCCAGCAGTTACGATAGCAATCAGCCCCAGCATTTT
. TRBJ2-3 . TRBV6-6 CASSYKGPTDTQYF TGTGCCAGCAGTTACAAGGGCCCCACAGATACGCAGTATTTT
. TRBJ2-1 . TRBV7-9 CASSVRTRASQNEQFF TGTGCCAGCAGCGTAAGAACGAGGGCGTCACAGAATGAGCAGTTCTTC
. TRBJ1-2 . TRBV12-3/TRBV12-4 CASSFSGVAYGYTF TGTGCCAGCAGTTTCTCGGGGGTGGCCTATGGCTACACCTTC
TRBD1 TRBJ2-2 . TRBV5-1 CASSQSTGGTTGELFF TGCGCCAGCAGTCAATCGACAGGGGGAACAACCGGGGAGCTGTTTTTT
TRBD1 TRBJ1-1 many TRBV28 CASRPGQGVGTEAFF TGTGCCAGCAGACCGGGACAGGGGGTCGGCACTGAAGCTTTCTTT
TRBD2 TRBJ2-1 many TRBV4-3 CASSRSLAGVLTHNEQFF TGCGCCAGCAGCCGGTCACTAGCGGGAGTATTAACACACAATGAGCAGTTCTTC
. TRBJ1-4 many TRBV29-1 CSVRGRANEKLFF TGCAGCGTCCGGGGGCGGGCTAATGAAAAACTGTTTTTT
. TRBJ2-3 many TRBV10-3 CATRLAYFPSTDTQYF TGTGCCACCCGCCTAGCTTACTTTCCGAGCACAGATACGCAGTATTTT
. TRBJ1-2 few TRBV10-3 CAISDQSRGEGNNYGYTF TGTGCCATCAGTGACCAATCCCGGGGAGAAGGGAACAACTATGGCTACACCTTC
TRBD2 TRBJ2-1 many TRBV27 CASSLRLAGAYNEQFF TGTGCCAGCAGTTTACGACTAGCGGGAGCCTACAATGAGCAGTTCTTC
. TRBJ1-1 many TRBV6-5 CASSYSQGFTEAFF TGTGCCAGCAGTTATAGTCAGGGTTTCACTGAAGCTTTCTTT
. TRBJ2-1 many TRBV9 CASSLGSEQFF TGTGCCAGCAGTCTCGGGTCGGAGCAGTTCTTC
. TRBJ2-3 many TRBV7-2 CASRAALTSSYTDTQYF TGTGCCAGCAGAGCAGCCCTGACTAGTAGTTACACAGATACGCAGTATTTT
. TRBJ1-6 . TRBV11-3 CASSSLRTSNSPLHF TGTGCCAGCAGCTCTCTCCGGACGAGTAATTCACCCCTCCACTTT
. TRBJ2-1 many TRBV6-1 CASSHRGTSSYNEQFF TGTGCCAGCAGTCACCGGGGAACCAGCTCCTACAATGAGCAGTTCTTC
TRBD1 TRBJ2-1 few TRBV18 CASSIDRGRNDNEQFF TGTGCCAGCTCAATAGACAGGGGGCGGAACGACAATGAGCAGTTCTTC
. TRBJ2-1 many TRBV24-1 CATSDAGKNEQFF TGTGCCACCAGTGACGCCGGAAAAAATGAGCAGTTCTTC
. TRBJ2-3 . TRBV24-1 CATSDRSRGSTDTQYF TGTGCCACCAGTGATCGTTCAAGGGGAAGCACAGATACGCAGTATTTT
. TRBJ2-2 many TRBV6-4 CASSDSGTGELFF TGTGCCAGCAGTGACTCGGGCACCGGGGAGCTGTTTTTT
. TRBJ1-4 . TRBV7-9 CASSLGRVDNEKLFF TGTGCCAGCAGCTTAGGCAGGGTGGATAATGAAAAACTGTTTTTT
. TRBJ1-1 many TRBV29-1 CSVVPAENTEAFF TGCAGCGTTGTTCCCGCAGAGAACACTGAAGCTTTCTTT
. TRBJ1-5 many TRBV12-3/TRBV12-4 CASSFRINNQPQHF TGTGCCAGCAGTTTTCGGATTAACAATCAGCCCCAGCATTTT
. TRBJ2-2 many TRBV4-2 CASSQYRSSGLSNTGELFF TGTGCCAGCAGCCAATACCGGAGCTCCGGGCTATCGAACACCGGGGAGCTGTTTTTT